This entry is about one T cell receptor (beta chain). As yet, its antigen is unknown. This specimen comes from a study of cytomegalovirus exposure and HLA in healthy donors. V lost 5 bases, J lost 0 bases, and 5 bases stayed unmatched. This CDR3 spans 15 amino acids. Germline lookup yields CDR1 SGHTA and CDR2 FQGNSA. Study-level points and caveats: Specificity for CMV antigens was confirmed in vitro for a few of the CMV-associated chains.

The PCR used 60 Vbeta and 13 Jbeta primers. Assay used: immunoSEQ multiplex PCR; TCRdb lists only in-frame clones, some missing. Of roughly 180,000 clones listed, around 80% are singletons. This chain links TRBV7-2 with TRBJ1-1; TRBD1 agrees at 8 bases. Specimen: PBMCs. The TCR comes from a woman aged 45-59 years in good health and CMV-seropositive. The CDR3 is CASSELRGLNTEAFF. The CDR3 DNA is TGTGCCAGCAGCGAACTCAGGGGGCTGAACACTGAAGCTTTCTTT.